This T cell receptor (beta chain) derives from a study of OX40 agonist ivuxolimab in advanced cancers. Across the whole study: Ivuxolimab, which is an agonistic anti-OX40 (CD134) antibody, was administered to the patients. Patients were infused with ivuxolimab every 2 weeks at 0.01 to 10 mg/kg. The group had a mean age of roughly 65 years, ranged from about 23 to 85, and was less than 85% male.

Some clones are missing from TCRdb's copy, which holds only in-frame ones; the method was immunoSEQ multiplex PCR. This table has 36,000 or so clones, roughly nine tenths appearing once. Trimming took 3 bases from V and 0 from J, leaving 18 bases between them. Germline V gene sequence: CDR1 GTSNPN, CDR2 SVGIG (reference sequence). CDR3 length: 16 amino acids. This TCR was sampled from an adult with an advanced solid tumor such as melanoma, head and neck, liver or kidney cancer. The gene calls are TRBV30 and TRBJ2-7; D not resolved. The input for sequencing was CD4+ or CD8+ T cells sorted from blood, taken in a trial of the OX40 agonist ivuxolimab. CDR3 sequence: CAWRAPQLTFSYEQYF. The CDR3, as DNA: TGTGCCTGGAGGGCCCCCCAGCTGACCTTCTCCTACGAGCAGTACTTC.